The next 8 T cell receptor beta chains were all read from a single sample in a study of T-cell reconstitution after alpha-beta-depleted transplantation in children. TCRbeta library construction was performed incorporating unique molecular identifiers. TCRdb re-derived calls from the PCR reads in MiXCR, one entry per CDR3 protein. Seen here are about 110,000 distinct CDR3 sequences, approximately 6.4% observed once, and the top ten hold roughly 24%. This material consisted of PBMCs, mostly from graft donor cells, taken 360 days after TCRalphabeta/CD19-depleted stem cell transplant. These receptor sequences come from a male patient aged 2-15 years who had a stem cell transplant for acute lymphoblastic leukemia, so the T cells may come from the graft donor.

This clonotype was seen a handful of times. V and J are TRBV7-2 and TRBJ2-5, with D possibly TRBD2 on 5 matching bases. Germline values: CDR1 SGHTA, CDR2 FQGNSA. Trimming took 0 bases from V and 5 from J, leaving 10 bases between them. CDR3 length: 14 amino acids. CDR3: CASSLAASGETQYF. The DNA for the CDR3 is TGTGCCAGCAGCTTAGCGGCCAGCGGCGAGACCCAGTACTTC. The full variable domain, its missing parts supplied by reference TRBV7-2 and TRBJ2-5, is GAGVSQSPSNKVTEKGKDVELRCDPISGHTALYWYRQSLGQGLEFLIYFQGNSAPDKSGLPSDRFSAERTGGSVSTLTIQRTQQEDSAVYLCASSLAASGETQYFGPGTRLLVL.

This clonotype was seen more than once but under ten times. This chain links TRBV5-1 with TRBJ1-4, with 8 bases aligning to TRBD1. Germline loops: CDR1 SGHRS, CDR2 YFSETQ. The CDR3 has 18 residues. V lost 0 bases and J lost 4; bases outside the gene matches: 11. The CDR3 DNA sequence: TGCGCCAGCAGCTTGGAACAGGGGGGTCGCGGGCTTAATGAAAAACTGTTTTTT. Its translation is CASSLEQGGRGLNEKLFF.

This clonotype was observed many times. This chain joins TRBV13 and TRBJ1-2; D not resolved. V lost 3 bases and J 4 bases, leaving 6 bases between the germline ends. This CDR3 is 12 amino acids long. CDR1 PRHDT and CDR2 FYEKMQ come from the germline V gene (reference sequence). The CDR3 sequence: CASSFAVYGYTF. CDR3 in DNA: TGTGCCAGCAGCTTTGCCGTCTATGGCTACACCTTC.

This clonotype was found many times. The chain joins TRBV7-9 to TRBJ2-3, with D unresolved. Germline V gives CDR1 SEHNR, CDR2 FQNEAQ (reference sequence). V lost 2 bases, J lost 0 bases, and 6 bases lay in between. The CDR3 runs 14 residues. The CDR3 here is CASSLLSSTDTQYF. CDR3 in DNA: TGTGCCAGCAGCTTACTCAGTAGCACAGATACGCAGTATTTT.

In its sample, this clonotype was seen a few times. This sequence joins TRBV4-1 and TRBJ1-2; 8 nucleotides line up with TRBD1. The CDR3 loop spans 15 amino acids. Germline CDR1 reads MGHRA; CDR2 reads YSYEKL. The V gene end was trimmed by 1 base and the J gene end by 8 bases; junction bases not matched to a gene: 9. The CDR3, as DNA: TGCGCCAGCAGCCAAGCTCCCGGACAGGGAAAAGGCTACACCTTC. Encoded protein: CASSQAPGQGKGYTF.

This rearrangement joins TRBV27 to TRBJ2-7, with 12 bases that match TRBD2. Per the germline V gene, CDR1 is MNHEY and CDR2 is SMNVEV (reference sequence). The length of the CDR3 is 15 residues. Trimming took 7 bases from V and 5 from J; bases not matched to a gene: 9. CDR3 sequence: CASNNSSGRAHEQYF. Here the CDR3 DNA reads TGTGCCAGCAATAATTCTAGCGGGAGGGCCCACGAGCAGTACTTC.

This clonotype was counted ten times or more. The chain has TRBV5-1 and TRBJ1-6; possible D gene TRBD1, 5 bases. Trimming removed 1 base at V and 8 bases at J, with 16 bases between. Germline loops: CDR1 SGHRS, CDR2 YFSETQ. CDR3 length: 16 amino acids. The CDR3 DNA sequence: TGCGCCAGCAGCTTGTCGACAGTCGAATTTTATTCACCCCTCCACTTT. Protein product: CASSLSTVEFYSPLHF.

This clonotype was seen more than once but under ten times. CDR3: CASSSRSPSSYEQYF. The CDR3, as DNA: TGTGCCAGCAGCAGTAGGTCCCCAAGCTCCTACGAGCAGTACTTC. This sequence joins TRBV5-8 and TRBJ2-7; no firm D call. Trimming left V 4 bases short and J 0 bases short, with 14 bases between. The CDR3 spans 15 residues. Germline V CDR1 and CDR2: SGHTS, YDEGEE.